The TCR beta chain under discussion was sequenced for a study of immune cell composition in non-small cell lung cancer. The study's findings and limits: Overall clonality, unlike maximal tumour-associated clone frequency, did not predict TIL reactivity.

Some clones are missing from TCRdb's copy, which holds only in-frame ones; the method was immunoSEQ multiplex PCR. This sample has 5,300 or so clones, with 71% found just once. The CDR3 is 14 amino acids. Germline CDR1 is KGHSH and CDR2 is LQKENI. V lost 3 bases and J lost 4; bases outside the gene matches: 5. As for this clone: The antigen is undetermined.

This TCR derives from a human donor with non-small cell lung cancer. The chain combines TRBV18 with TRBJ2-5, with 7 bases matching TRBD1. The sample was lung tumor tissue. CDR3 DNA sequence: TGTGCCAGCTCACCCTCGACAGGGCCAGAGACCCAGTACTTC. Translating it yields CASSPSTGPETQYF.